This TCR beta chain was found in a study of T cell responses to AZD1222 COVID-19 vaccine. This CDR3 is 14 amino acids long. J lost 1 base, V lost 1 base, and 0 bases had no gene match. Germline-derived CDR1 and CDR2 are SGHTA and FQGNSA. On this clone: Its target is not known.

Study results and limitations: Reports indicate that nearly half of spike-specific TCRs are directed at unmutated variant regions.

The repertoire was sequenced with immunoSEQ multiplex PCR; TCRdb's copy has only in-frame clones and lacks some. The table records around 130,000 clones, around 89% of them present only once. This receptor was identified in an adult in good health. This sample comprised peripheral blood, obtained on day 0 of AZD1222 vaccination. This rearrangement joins TRBV7-2 to TRBJ1-1; 7 nucleotides match TRBD1. CDR3 sequence reads: CASSLDRGNTEAFF. Here the CDR3 DNA reads TGTGCCAGCAGCTTAGACAGGGGGAACACTGAAGCTTTCTTT. Full variable domain (remainder filled in from reference TRBV7-2 and TRBJ1-1): GAGVSQSPSNKVTEKGKDVELRCDPISGHTALYWYRQSLGQGLEFLIYFQGNSAPDKSGLPSDRFSAERTGGSVSTLTIQRTQQEDSAVYLCASSLDRGNTEAFFGQGTRLTVV.